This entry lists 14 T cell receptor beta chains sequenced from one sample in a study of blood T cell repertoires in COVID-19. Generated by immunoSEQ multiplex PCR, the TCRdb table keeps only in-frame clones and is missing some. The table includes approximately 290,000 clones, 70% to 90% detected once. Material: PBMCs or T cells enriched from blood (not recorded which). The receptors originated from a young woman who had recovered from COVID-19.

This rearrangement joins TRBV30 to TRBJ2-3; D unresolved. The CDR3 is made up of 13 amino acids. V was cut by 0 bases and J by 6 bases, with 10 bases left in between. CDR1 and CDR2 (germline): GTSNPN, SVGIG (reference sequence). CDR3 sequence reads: CAWSVSIGDTQYF. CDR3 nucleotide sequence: TGTGCCTGGAGTGTTAGTATCGGGGATACGCAGTATTTT.

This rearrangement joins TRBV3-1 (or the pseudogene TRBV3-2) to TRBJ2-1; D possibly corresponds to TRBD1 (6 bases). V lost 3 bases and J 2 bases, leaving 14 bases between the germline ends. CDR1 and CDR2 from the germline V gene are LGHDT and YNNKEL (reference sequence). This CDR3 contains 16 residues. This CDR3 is CASSHLVGAAYNEQFF. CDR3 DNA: TGTGCCAGCAGCCATCTGGTGGGGGCCGCCTACAATGAGCAGTTCTTC.

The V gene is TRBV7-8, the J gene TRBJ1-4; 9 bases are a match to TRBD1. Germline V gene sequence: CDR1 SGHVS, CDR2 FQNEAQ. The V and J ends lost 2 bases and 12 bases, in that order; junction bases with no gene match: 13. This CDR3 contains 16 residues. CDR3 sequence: CASSLHRDRASGELFF. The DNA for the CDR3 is TGTGCCAGCAGCTTACACCGGGACAGGGCCTCTGGGGAACTGTTTTTT.

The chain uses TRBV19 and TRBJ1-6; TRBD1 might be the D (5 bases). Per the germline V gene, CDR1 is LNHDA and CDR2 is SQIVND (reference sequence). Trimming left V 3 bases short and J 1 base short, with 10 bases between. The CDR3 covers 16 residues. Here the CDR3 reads CASSIRQYSYNSPLHF. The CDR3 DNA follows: TGTGCCAGTAGTATCCGACAGTATTCCTATAATTCACCCCTCCACTTT.

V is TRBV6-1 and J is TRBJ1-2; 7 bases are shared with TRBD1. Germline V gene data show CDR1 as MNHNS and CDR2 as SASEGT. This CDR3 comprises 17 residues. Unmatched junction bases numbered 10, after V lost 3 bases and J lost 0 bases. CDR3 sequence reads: CASSEYRDRWSNYGYTF. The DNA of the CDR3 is TGTGCCAGCAGTGAGTACCGGGACAGATGGTCTAACTATGGCTACACCTTC.

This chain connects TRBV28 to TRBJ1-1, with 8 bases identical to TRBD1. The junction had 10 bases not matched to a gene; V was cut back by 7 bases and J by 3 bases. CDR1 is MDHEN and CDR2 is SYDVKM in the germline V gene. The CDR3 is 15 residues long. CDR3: CASTLMTGVDTEAFF. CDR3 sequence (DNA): TGTGCCAGCACCTTAATGACAGGGGTCGACACTGAAGCTTTCTTT.

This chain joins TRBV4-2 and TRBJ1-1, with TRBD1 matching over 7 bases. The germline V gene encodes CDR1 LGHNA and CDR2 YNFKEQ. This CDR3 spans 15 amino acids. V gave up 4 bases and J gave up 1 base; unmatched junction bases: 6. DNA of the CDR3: TGTGCCAGCAGCCCCCGGGACAGTCAGAACACTGAAGCTTTCTTT. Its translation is CASSPRDSQNTEAFF.

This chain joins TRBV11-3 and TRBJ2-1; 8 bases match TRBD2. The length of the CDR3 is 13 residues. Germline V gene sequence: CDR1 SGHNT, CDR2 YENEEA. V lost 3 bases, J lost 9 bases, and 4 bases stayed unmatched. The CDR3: CASSFLAGSEQFF. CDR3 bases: TGTGCCAGCAGCTTCTTAGCGGGATCTGAGCAGTTCTTC.

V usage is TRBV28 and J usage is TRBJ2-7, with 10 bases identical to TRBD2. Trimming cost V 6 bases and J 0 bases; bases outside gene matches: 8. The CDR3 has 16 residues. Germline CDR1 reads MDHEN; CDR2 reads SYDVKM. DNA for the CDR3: TGTGCCAGCAGGGCACGGCTAGCGGGGGACTCCTACGAGCAGTACTTC. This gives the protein CASRARLAGDSYEQYF.

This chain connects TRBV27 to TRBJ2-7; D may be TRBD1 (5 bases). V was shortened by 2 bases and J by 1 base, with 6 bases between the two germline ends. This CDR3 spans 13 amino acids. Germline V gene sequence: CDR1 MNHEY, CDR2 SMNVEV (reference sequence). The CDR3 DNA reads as TGTGCCAGCAGTTTAAGGGGATCCTACGAGCAGTACTTC. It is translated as CASSLRGSYEQYF.

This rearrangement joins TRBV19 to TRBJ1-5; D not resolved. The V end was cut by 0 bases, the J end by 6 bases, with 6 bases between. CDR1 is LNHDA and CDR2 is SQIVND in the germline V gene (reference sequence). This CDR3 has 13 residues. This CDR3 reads CASSIEYVQPQHF. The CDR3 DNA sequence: TGTGCCAGTAGTATAGAATATGTTCAGCCCCAGCATTTT.

CDR3 DNA: TGCGCCAGCAGCCCTCGACAGAATGAAAAACTGTTTTTT. This translates into CASSPRQNEKLFF. The V and J genes are TRBV4-1 and TRBJ1-4; possible D gene TRBD1, 5 bases. The CDR3 sequence is 13 residues long. Trimming cost V 4 bases and J 5 bases, with 8 bases left between them. The germline V gene encodes CDR1 MGHRA and CDR2 YSYEKL.

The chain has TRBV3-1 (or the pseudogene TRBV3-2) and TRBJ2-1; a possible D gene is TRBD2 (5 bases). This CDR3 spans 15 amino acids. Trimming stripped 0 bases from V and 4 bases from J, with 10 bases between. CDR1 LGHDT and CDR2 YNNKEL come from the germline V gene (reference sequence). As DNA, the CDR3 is TGTGCCAGCAGCCAAGACGGCGGGTCGTACAATGAGCAGTTCTTC. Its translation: CASSQDGGSYNEQFF.

In DNA, the CDR3 is TGTGCCAGCAGCTCCCAGATTACAGGGGGCGAAAAAGAGACCCAGTACTTC. Amino acids: CASSSQITGGEKETQYF. V usage is TRBV7-3 and J usage is TRBJ2-5; 9 nucleotides match TRBD1. The CDR3 is made up of 17 amino acids. The J segment lost 3 bases and the V segment lost 4 bases, leaving 12 bases of the junction unmatched. Germline-derived CDR1 and CDR2 are SGHTA and FQGTGA.